A single sample gave rise to the 17 T cell receptor beta chains below, sequenced in a study of blood T cell repertoires in COVID-19. The data were produced by immunoSEQ multiplex PCR, yet TCRdb's version contains in-frame clones alone and is incomplete. This sample has some 700,000 clones, with 70% to 90% found just once. The sample consisted of peripheral blood. These receptors came from a woman aged 18-29 years with acute or convalescent COVID-19.

The chain couples TRBV6-6 to TRBJ1-2; a possible D gene is TRBD1 (5 bases). CDR3 size: 15 residues. Germline values: CDR1 MNHNY, CDR2 SVGAGI (reference sequence). V lost 2 bases and J lost 7, with 17 bases in between. The CDR3 nucleotides are TGTGCCAGCAGTTACGAAGACCCAGGGATCAGTGGCTACACCTTC. Translation gives CASSYEDPGISGYTF.

The V gene is TRBV5-1, the J gene TRBJ1-5; the D is unclear. Trimming removed 5 bases at V and 4 bases at J, with 16 bases between. The germline V gene has CDR1 SGHRS and CDR2 YFSETQ. The CDR3 contains 15 residues. In nucleotides, the CDR3 is TGCGCCAGCAGTCCGTTCCCGGGGTCTAATCAGCCCCAGCATTTT. Translating gives CASSPFPGSNQPQHF. Full variable domain (rest looked up from reference TRBV5-1 and TRBJ1-5): KAGVTQTPRYLIKTRGQQVTLSCSPISGHRSVSWYQQTPGQGLQFLFEYFSETQRNKGNFPGRFSGRQFSNSRSEMNVSTLELGDSALYLCASSPFPGSNQPQHFGDGTRLSIL.

The chain employs TRBV5-1 and TRBJ1-6; TRBD1 matches at 7 bases. The CDR3 contains 15 residues. V was pared by 3 bases and J by 6 bases, with 6 bases of the junction left unmatched. The germline V gene has CDR1 SGHRS and CDR2 YFSETQ. The DNA of the CDR3 is TGCGCCAGCAGCTCGGCCGGGACAGTTAATTCACCCCTCCACTTT. Amino acids: CASSSAGTVNSPLHF.

To note about this clone: The sample carries other DNA sequences with the same CDR3. The chain recombines TRBV9 with TRBJ1-5, with D possibly being TRBD1 (5 bases). Germline assignment: CDR1 SGDLS and CDR2 YYNGEE. This CDR3 contains 15 residues. Trimming stripped 5 bases from V and 0 bases from J, with 12 bases between. The CDR3 nucleotides are TGTGCCAGCAGTGTACGGGGGGATAGCAATCAGCCCCAGCATTTT. Translation gives CASSVRGDSNQPQHF.

This rearrangement joins TRBV19 to TRBJ2-2; tentative D call: TRBD1 (6 bases). Germline CDR1 and CDR2: LNHDA and SQIVND (reference sequence). The ends were cut back, 4 bases at V and 0 bases at J, with 18 bases in the middle. The CDR3 is 18 residues long. CDR3 nucleotides: TGTGCCAGTAGTAAAGTTTACGGGACACCTACGAACACCGGGGAGCTGTTTTTT. Translated, it gives CASSKVYGTPTNTGELFF.

For this clone: This sample also contains other DNA sequences that code for the same CDR3. The chain joins TRBV9 to TRBJ2-1; D might be TRBD2 (5 bases). The V gene's germline CDR1 is SGDLS and CDR2 YYNGEE. The V and J ends lost 0 bases and 6 bases respectively, with 7 bases between them. The CDR3 sequence is 13 residues long. For the CDR3, the DNA is TGTGCCAGCAGCGTAGGAGGAGGCAATGAGCAGTTCTTC. It encodes CASSVGGGNEQFF.

The chain links TRBV28 to TRBJ1-2, with D hard to call. The CDR3 consists of 16 residues. V lost 6 bases, J lost 0 bases, and 17 bases lay in between. Germline values: CDR1 MDHEN, CDR2 SYDVKM. The CDR3 loop reads CASSSGVTWSNYGYTF. The CDR3 DNA is TGTGCCAGCAGCTCAGGTGTTACATGGTCTAACTATGGCTACACCTTC.

The chain carries TRBV6-5 and TRBJ1-2; a possible D gene is TRBD1 (5 bases). Germline CDR1 and CDR2: MNHEY and SVGAGI. This CDR3 spans 11 amino acids. With 6 bases removed from V and 6 bases from J, the gap between germline ends came to 8 bases. The CDR3 coding sequence is TGTGCCAGCAGGGTCAGGGATGGCTACACCTTC. It codes for CASRVRDGYTF.

The V gene is TRBV19, the J gene TRBJ1-3; possible D gene TRBD1, 6 bases. There are 17 residues in the CDR3. V lost 0 bases, J lost 2 bases, and 14 bases lay in between. CDR1 and CDR2 (germline): LNHDA, SQIVND (reference sequence). The CDR3 reads CASSIEGIGQPGNTIYF. The CDR3 region has the DNA TGTGCCAGTAGTATAGAGGGGATAGGACAGCCTGGAAACACCATATATTTT.

A single count supports this clone. The DNA for the CDR3 is TGTGCCAGCAGCCCGGACAGAATACTCTATGGCTACACCTTC. Amino acid sequence: CASSPDRILYGYTF. The rearrangement uses TRBV6-2 or TRBV6-3 and TRBJ1-2, with D tentatively TRBD1 (6 bases). The V and J ends lost 6 bases and 4 bases respectively, with 15 bases between them. In germline, CDR1 is MNHEY, CDR2 SVGEGT. The CDR3 has 14 amino acids.

This CDR3 reads CASSTHRGRLAYNSPLHF. The CDR3, as DNA: TGTGCCAGCAGCACCCACAGGGGTAGGCTCGCCTATAATTCACCCCTCCACTTT. The V and J genes are TRBV7-2 and TRBJ1-6; the match to TRBD1 covers 7 bases. CDR1 is SGHTA, CDR2 FQGNSA, per germline. This CDR3 is built from 18 residues. After removal of 5 bases from V and 2 bases from J, the junction contained 12 bases not matched to a gene.

With respect to this clone: Other DNA variants within this sample encode the same CDR3. The chain links TRBV6-5 to TRBJ1-4; D is ambiguous. V dropped 0 bases and J dropped 3 bases, with 5 bases sitting between them. Per germline, CDR1 MNHEY and CDR2 SVGAGI. This CDR3 has 14 residues. The CDR3 DNA sequence: TGTGCCAGCAGTTACTCGTCTGCTAATGAAAAACTGTTTTTT. Encoded protein: CASSYSSANEKLFF.

This clone showed up just a few times. The rearrangement joins TRBV19 to TRBJ1-1; a weak D match, TRBD1 (5 bases). With 8 bases removed from V and 1 base from J, the gap between germline ends came to 11 bases. The germline V gene has CDR1 LNHDA and CDR2 SQIVND (reference sequence). The CDR3 is 13 residues long. CDR3 nucleotide sequence: TGTGCCAGTGACTGGGGGGAGAACACTGAAGCTTTCTTT. Amino acids: CASDWGENTEAFF.

As to this clone: The same CDR3 can be traced to other DNA sequences in this sample. This sequence joins TRBV9 and TRBJ2-7; unclear D gene. The CDR3 covers 13 residues. Between the trimmed V and J ends, which lost 0 bases and 3 bases, there was a span of 7 bases. CDR1 is SGDLS, CDR2 YYNGEE, per germline. CDR3 in amino acids: CASSVGSDYEQYF. As DNA, the CDR3 is TGTGCCAGCAGCGTAGGCAGCGACTACGAGCAGTACTTC.

This sequence joins TRBV5-4 and TRBJ2-3; D unclear. This CDR3 contains 13 residues. Trimming stripped 2 bases from V and 1 base from J, with 5 bases between. CDR1 and CDR2 (germline): SGHNT, YYREEE (reference sequence). The CDR3 bases are TGTGCCAGCAGCTTTTGGCGCACAGATACGCAGTATTTT. It codes for CASSFWRTDTQYF.

The chain carries TRBV6-5 and TRBJ1-1; D is unresolved. The V end lost 2 bases, the J end lost 1 base, and 14 bases lay between the germline ends. Germline CDR1 and CDR2: MNHEY and SVGAGI. The CDR3 is 16 residues long. CDR3 amino acids: CASSYGPLSGNTEAFF. CDR3 coding DNA: TGTGCCAGCAGTTACGGTCCCCTGTCCGGGAACACTGAAGCTTTCTTT.

This sequence joins TRBV18 and TRBJ1-5; D might be TRBD1 (6 bases). Germline V gene lookup returns CDR1 KGHSH and CDR2 LQKENI. The CDR3 has 17 residues. Trimming took 3 bases from V and 5 from J, leaving 20 bases between them. CDR3: CASSPNRYRDTDQPQHF. Here the CDR3 DNA reads TGTGCCAGCTCACCCAATCGTTACAGGGATACTGATCAGCCCCAGCATTTT.